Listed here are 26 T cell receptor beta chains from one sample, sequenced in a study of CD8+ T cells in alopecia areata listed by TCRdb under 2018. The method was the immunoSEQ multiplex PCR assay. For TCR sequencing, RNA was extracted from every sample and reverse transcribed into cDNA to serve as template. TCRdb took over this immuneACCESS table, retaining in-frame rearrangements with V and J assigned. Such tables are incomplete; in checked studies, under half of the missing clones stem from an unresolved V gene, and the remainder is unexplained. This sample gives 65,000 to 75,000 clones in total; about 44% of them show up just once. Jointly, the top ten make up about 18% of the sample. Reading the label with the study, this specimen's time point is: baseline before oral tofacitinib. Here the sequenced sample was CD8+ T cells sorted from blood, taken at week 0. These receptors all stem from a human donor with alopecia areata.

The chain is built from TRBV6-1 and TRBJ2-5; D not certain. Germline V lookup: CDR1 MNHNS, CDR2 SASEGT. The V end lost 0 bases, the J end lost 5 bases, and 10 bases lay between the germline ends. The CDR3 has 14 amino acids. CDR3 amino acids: CASSEASVWETQYF. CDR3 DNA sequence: TGTGCCAGCAGTGAAGCTTCCGTGTGGGAGACCCAGTACTTC.

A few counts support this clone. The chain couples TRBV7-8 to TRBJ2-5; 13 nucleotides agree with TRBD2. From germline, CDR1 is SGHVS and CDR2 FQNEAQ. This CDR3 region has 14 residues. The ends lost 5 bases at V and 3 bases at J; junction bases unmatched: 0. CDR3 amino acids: CASSGLAGEETQYF. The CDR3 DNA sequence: TGTGCCAGCAGCGGACTAGCGGGAGAAGAGACCCAGTACTTC.

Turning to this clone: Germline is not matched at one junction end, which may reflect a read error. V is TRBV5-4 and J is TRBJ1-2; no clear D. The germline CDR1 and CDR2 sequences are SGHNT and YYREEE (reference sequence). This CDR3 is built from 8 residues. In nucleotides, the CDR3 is TGTGCCAGCGATGGGGTGAACTTC. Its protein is CASDGVNF.

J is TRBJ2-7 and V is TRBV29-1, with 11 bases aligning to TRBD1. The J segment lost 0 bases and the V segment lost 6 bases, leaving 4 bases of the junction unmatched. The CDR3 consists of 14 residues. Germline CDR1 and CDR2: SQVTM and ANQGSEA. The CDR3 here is CSVEDRGLSYEQYF. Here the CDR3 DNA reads TGCAGCGTGGAGGACAGGGGGCTCTCCTACGAGCAGTACTTC.

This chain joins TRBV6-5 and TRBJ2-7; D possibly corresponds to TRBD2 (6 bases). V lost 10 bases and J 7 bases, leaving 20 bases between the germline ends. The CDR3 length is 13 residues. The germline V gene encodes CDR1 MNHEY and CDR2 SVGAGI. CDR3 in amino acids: CATDLGRELEQYF. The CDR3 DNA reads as TGTGCCACCGACCTCGGGCGGGAACTTGAGCAGTACTTC.

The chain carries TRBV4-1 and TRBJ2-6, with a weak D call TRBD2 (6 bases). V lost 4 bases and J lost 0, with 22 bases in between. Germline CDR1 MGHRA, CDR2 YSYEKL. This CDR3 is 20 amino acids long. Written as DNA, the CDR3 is TGCGCCAGCAGCCCCTTTTCATCCACGGGAGTTTCCTCTGGGGCCAACGTCCTGACTTTC. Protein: CASSPFSSTGVSSGANVLTF.

CDR3 bases: TGTGCCAGCAGGCTTGTCCCAGGTGGAGCCAAAAACATTCAGTACTTC. It specifies CASRLVPGGAKNIQYF. The J gene is TRBJ2-4, the V gene TRBV5-4, with D unresolved. Germline assignment: CDR1 SGHNT and CDR2 YYREEE (reference sequence). The germline V and J ends were trimmed by 5 bases and 0 bases, with 15 bases remaining between them. CDR3 size: 16 residues.

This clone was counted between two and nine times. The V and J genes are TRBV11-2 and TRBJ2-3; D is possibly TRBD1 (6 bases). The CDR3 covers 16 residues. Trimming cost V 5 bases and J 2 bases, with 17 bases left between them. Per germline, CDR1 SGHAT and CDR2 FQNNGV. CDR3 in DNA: TGTGCCAGCAGCCCAGGGGTACGGTTACCCACAGATACGCAGTATTTT. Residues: CASSPGVRLPTDTQYF.

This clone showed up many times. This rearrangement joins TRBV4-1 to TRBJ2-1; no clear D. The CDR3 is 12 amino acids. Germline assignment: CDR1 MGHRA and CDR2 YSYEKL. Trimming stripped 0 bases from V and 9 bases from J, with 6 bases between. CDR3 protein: CASSQDGVEQFF. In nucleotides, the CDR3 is TGCGCCAGCAGCCAAGATGGGGTTGAGCAGTTCTTC.

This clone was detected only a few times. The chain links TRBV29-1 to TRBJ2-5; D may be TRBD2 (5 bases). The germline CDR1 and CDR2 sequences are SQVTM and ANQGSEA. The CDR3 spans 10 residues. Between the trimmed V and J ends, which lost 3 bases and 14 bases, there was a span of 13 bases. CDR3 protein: CSVDSPPGYF. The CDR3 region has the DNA TGCAGCGTTGACAGCCCGCCGGGATACTTC.

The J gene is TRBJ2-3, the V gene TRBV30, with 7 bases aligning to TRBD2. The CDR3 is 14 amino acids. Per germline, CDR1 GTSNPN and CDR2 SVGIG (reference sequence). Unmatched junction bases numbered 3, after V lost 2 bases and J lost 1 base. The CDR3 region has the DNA TGTGCCTGGAGTTGGAGCGGGGGCACAGATACGCAGTATTTT. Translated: CAWSWSGGTDTQYF. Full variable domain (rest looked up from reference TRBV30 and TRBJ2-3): SQTIHQWPATLVQPVGSPLSLECTVEGTSNPNLYWYRQAAGRGLQLLFYSVGIGQISSEVPQNLSASRPQDRQFILSSKKLLLSDSGFYLCAWSWSGGTDTQYFGPGTRLTVL.

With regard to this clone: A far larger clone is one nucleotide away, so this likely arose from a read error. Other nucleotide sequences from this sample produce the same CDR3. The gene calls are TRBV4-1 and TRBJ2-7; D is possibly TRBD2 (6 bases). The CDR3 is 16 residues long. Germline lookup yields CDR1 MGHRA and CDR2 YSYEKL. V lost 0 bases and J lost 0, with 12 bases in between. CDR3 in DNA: TGCGCCAGCAGCCAAGATTCGACTAGTCCCTCCTACGAGCAGTACTTC. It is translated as CASSQDSTSPSYEQYF.

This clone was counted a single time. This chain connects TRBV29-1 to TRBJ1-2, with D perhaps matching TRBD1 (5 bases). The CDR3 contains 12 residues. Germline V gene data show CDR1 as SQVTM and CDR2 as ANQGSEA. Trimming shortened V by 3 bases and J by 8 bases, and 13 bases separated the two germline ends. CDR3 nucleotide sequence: TGCAGCGTTGATCCAGAACAGGACGGCTACACCTTC. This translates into CSVDPEQDGYTF.

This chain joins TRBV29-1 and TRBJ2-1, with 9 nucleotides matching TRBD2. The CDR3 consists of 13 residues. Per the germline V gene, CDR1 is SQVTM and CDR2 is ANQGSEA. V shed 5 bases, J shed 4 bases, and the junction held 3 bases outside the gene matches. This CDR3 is CSVRSGRYNEQFF. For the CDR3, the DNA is TGCAGCGTTCGCAGCGGGAGGTACAATGAGCAGTTCTTC.

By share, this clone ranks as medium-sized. The DNA of the CDR3 is TGTGCCAGCTCAGGGCGGGGGGACTCCTACGAGCAGTACTTC. This encodes CASSGRGDSYEQYF. The chain uses TRBV18 and TRBJ2-7; 8 nucleotides agree with TRBD2. Germline CDR1 KGHSH, CDR2 LQKENI. The CDR3 loop spans 14 amino acids. After removal of 5 bases from V and 0 bases from J, the junction contained 3 bases not matched to a gene.

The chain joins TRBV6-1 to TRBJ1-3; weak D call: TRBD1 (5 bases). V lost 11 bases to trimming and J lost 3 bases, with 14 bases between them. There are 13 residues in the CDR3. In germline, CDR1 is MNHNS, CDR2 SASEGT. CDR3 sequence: CAGTGGSGNTIYF. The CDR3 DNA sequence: TGTGCCGGGACCGGGGGAAGTGGAAACACCATATATTTT.

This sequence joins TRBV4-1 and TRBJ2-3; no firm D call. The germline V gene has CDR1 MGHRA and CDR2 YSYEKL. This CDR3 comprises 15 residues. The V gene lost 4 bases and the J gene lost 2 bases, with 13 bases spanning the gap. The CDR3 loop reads CASSLSSWTTDTQYF. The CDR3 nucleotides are TGCGCCAGCAGCCTGTCCTCCTGGACCACAGATACGCAGTATTTT.

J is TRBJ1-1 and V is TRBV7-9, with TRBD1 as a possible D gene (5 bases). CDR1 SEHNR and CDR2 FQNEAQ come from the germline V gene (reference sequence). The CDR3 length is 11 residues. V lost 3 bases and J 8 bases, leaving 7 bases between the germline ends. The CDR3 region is CASSFRGEAFF. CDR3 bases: TGTGCCAGCAGCTTCCGGGGGGAAGCTTTCTTT.

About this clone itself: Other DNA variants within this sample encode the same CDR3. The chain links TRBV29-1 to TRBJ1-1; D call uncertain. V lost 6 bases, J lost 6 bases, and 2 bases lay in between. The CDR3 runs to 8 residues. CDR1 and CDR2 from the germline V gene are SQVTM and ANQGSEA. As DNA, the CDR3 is TGCAGCGTCTCTGAAGCTTTCTTT. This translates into CSVSEAFF. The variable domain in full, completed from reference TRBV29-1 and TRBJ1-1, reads SAVISQKPSRDICQRGTSLTIQCQVDSQVTMMFWYRQQPGQSLTLIATANQGSEATYESGFVIDKFPISRPNLTFSTLTVSNMSPEDSSIYLCSVSEAFFGQGTRLTVV.

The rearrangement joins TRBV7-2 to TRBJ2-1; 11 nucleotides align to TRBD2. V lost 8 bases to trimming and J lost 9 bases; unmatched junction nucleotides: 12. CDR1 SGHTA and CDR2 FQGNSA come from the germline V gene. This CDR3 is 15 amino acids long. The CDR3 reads CASGYGTSGLVEQFF. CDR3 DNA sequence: TGTGCCAGCGGCTACGGGACTAGCGGTCTGGTTGAGCAGTTCTTC.

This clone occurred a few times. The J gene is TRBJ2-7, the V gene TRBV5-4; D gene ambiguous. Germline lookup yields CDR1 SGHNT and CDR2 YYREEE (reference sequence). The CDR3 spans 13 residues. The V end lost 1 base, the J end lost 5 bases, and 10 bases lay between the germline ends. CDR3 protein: CASSLLGFHEQYF. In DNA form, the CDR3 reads TGTGCCAGCAGCTTGTTAGGGTTCCACGAGCAGTACTTC.

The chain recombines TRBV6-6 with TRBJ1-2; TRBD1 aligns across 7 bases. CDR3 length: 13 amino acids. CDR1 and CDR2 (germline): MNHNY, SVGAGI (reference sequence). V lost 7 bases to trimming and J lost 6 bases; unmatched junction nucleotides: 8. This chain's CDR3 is CASIPYRGDGYTF. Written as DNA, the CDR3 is TGTGCCAGCATCCCCTACAGGGGAGATGGCTACACCTTC.

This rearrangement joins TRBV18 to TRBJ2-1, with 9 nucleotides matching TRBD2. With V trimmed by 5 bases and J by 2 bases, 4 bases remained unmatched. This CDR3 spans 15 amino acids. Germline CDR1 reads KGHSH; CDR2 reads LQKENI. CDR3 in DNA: TGTGCCAGCTCAGCCGGGACTAGCACCTACAATGAGCAGTTCTTC. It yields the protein CASSAGTSTYNEQFF.

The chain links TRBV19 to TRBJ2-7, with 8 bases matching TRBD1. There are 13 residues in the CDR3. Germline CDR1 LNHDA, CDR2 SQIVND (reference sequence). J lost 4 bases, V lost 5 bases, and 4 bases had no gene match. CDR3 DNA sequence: TGTGCCAGTAGTCTGCGGACAGGGTACGAGCAGTACTTC. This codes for CASSLRTGYEQYF.

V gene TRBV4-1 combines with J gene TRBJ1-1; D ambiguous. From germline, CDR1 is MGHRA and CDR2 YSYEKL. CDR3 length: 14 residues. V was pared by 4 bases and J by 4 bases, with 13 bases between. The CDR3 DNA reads TGCGCCAGCAGCCCATCCCCGACGGCCACTGAAGCTTTCTTT. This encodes CASSPSPTATEAFF.

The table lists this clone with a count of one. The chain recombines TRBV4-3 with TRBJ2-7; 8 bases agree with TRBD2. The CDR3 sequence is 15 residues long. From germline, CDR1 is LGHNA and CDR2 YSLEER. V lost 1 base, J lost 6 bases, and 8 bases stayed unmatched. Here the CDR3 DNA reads TGCGCCAGCAGCCAAGCCCCCGGGAGGGCCAGCGAGCAGTACTTC. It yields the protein CASSQAPGRASEQYF.